These 17 T cell receptor beta chains share one sample of origin, sequenced in a study of CD8+CD57+ T cells in acquired aplastic anemia. Individuals selected for sequencing had exhibited CD8+CD57+ cell expansion on flow cytometry. CDR3 and TCR beta VDJ profiling relied on genomic DNA as the template. Using its own MiXCR run on the reads, TCRdb lists one record per CDR3 protein. The table has about 54,000 distinct CDR3 sequences, just over 55% seen once; the top ten hold approximately 15%. The specimen was sorted CD4+, CD8+, or CD8+CD57+ T cells (not recorded which) from PBMCs. Receptors originate from a human donor with aplastic anemia.

This clonotype was detected only a few times. One base away lies a much larger clone, so this may be a sequencing read error. V is TRBV4-2 and J is TRBJ2-2; tentatively, D is TRBD1 (6 bases). V lost 4 bases and J lost 3, with 27 bases in between. Germline CDR1 and CDR2: LGHNA and YNFKEQ. The CDR3 has 20 residues. The CDR3 coding sequence is TGTGCCAGCAGCCCCCCCCCCGGGACATTACCTTCTTCGGACACCGGGGAGCTGTTTTTT. This codes for CASSPPPGTLPSSDTGELFF.

This clonotype was detected many times. CDR3: CASSLVPLEGNQPQHF. The CDR3 region has the DNA TGTGCCAGCAGCTTAGTACCATTAGAGGGCAATCAGCCCCAGCATTTT. The chain combines TRBV7-8 with TRBJ1-5; D ambiguous. The CDR3 is made up of 16 amino acids. Germline V gene sequence: CDR1 SGHVS, CDR2 FQNEAQ. The V gene lost 1 base and the J gene lost 2 bases, with 12 bases spanning the gap.

This clonotype was detected a few times. A much larger clonotype is one base distant, so this may be a read error. The rearrangement uses TRBV9 and TRBJ2-5; D gene uncertain. Looked up from germline, CDR1 is SGDLS and CDR2 is YYNGEE. This CDR3 has 14 amino acids. Here the CDR3 DNA reads TGTGCCAGCAGCGTAGGAAACCAACAAGGGACCCAGTACTTC. It translates to CASSVGNQQGTQYF.

This clonotype occurred many times. The chain couples TRBV4-1 to TRBJ1-2; maybe TRBD1 (6 bases). The V end lost 0 bases, the J end lost 7 bases, and 18 bases lay between the germline ends. The CDR3 extends over 16 amino acids. Germline CDR1 is MGHRA and CDR2 is YSYEKL. The CDR3 DNA follows: TGCGCCAGCAGCCAAGAGGGGGCAATGACACAACTTGGCTACACCTTC. Translation gives CASSQEGAMTQLGYTF.

The genes are TRBV9 and TRBJ2-3; 8 bases are shared with TRBD2. The trim removed 1 base at V and 0 bases at J, leaving 7 bases unmatched. The CDR3 is 17 residues long. Germline V gene lookup returns CDR1 SGDLS and CDR2 YYNGEE. CDR3 coding DNA: TGTGCCAGCAGCGTAACTAGCGGAGGGACTAGCACAGATACGCAGTATTTT. Translated, it gives CASSVTSGGTSTDTQYF.

This chain joins TRBV7-9 and TRBJ1-2; 8 positions agree with TRBD1. The CDR3 has 14 amino acids. In germline, CDR1 is SEHNR, CDR2 FQNEAQ (reference sequence). V was pared by 5 bases and J by 6 bases, with 8 bases of the junction left unmatched. This chain's CDR3 is CASSPSPTGDGYTF. The CDR3, as DNA: TGTGCCAGCAGCCCTAGCCCGACAGGGGATGGCTACACCTTC.

This clonotype was seen at least ten times. CDR3 residues: CACLPETGTNEKLFF. In nucleotides, the CDR3 is TGTGCCTGTTTACCAGAGACGGGAACTAATGAAAAACTGTTTTTT. V and J are TRBV30 and TRBJ1-4; no definite D call. V was shortened by 6 bases and J by 1 base, with 15 bases between the two germline ends. This CDR3 spans 15 amino acids. Germline V CDR1 and CDR2: GTSNPN, SVGIG (reference sequence).

A remark on this clonotype: Compared with germline, one end of the junction differs, possibly owing to a read error. V and J are TRBV6-5 and TRBJ1-5; no definite D call. Germline loops: CDR1 MNHEY, CDR2 SVGAGI. The length of the CDR3 is 12 residues. As DNA, the CDR3 is TGTGCCAGCAGTTACCGGGATCAGCCCCAGCGTTTT. Translation: CASSYRDQPQRF.

This clonotype has a count of ten or more. The chain uses TRBV30 and TRBJ2-2, with a weak D call TRBD2 (6 bases). CDR3 length equals 14 residues. Per germline, CDR1 GTSNPN and CDR2 SVGIG (reference sequence). The V end lost 2 bases, the J end lost 8 bases, and 15 bases lay between the germline ends. CDR3 DNA sequence: TGTGCCTGGAGTCGGGACGGACTAAATGGGGAGCTGTTTTTT. Protein: CAWSRDGLNGELFF.

This clonotype came up a few times. The chain uses TRBV24-1 and TRBJ1-6; 11 nucleotides match TRBD1. Germline assignment: CDR1 KGHDR and CDR2 SFDVKD. V dropped 10 bases and J dropped 9; count of bases not matched to a gene: 16. There are 17 residues in the CDR3. CDR3 sequence: CATQAGQGARVSSPLHF. The CDR3 DNA is TGTGCCACTCAGGCCGGACAGGGGGCGAGGGTATCTTCACCCCTCCACTTT.

V is TRBV10-3 and J is TRBJ1-2, with D uncertain. CDR1 is ENHRY and CDR2 is SYGVKD in the germline V gene. The V gene lost 0 bases and the J gene lost 5 bases, with 10 bases spanning the gap. CDR3 size: 14 residues. The CDR3 sequence: CAISESKTPYGYTF. The CDR3 DNA sequence: TGTGCCATCAGTGAGTCGAAGACCCCATATGGCTACACCTTC.

The V and J genes are TRBV29-1 and TRBJ1-2; TRBD1 might be the D (5 bases). The CDR3 is 15 residues long. Germline-derived CDR1 and CDR2 are SQVTM and ANQGSEA. The ends were cut back, 4 bases at V and 4 bases at J, with 19 bases in the middle. DNA for the CDR3: TGCAGCGTTGGCTCGGGATCGGACAAGATCTATGGCTACACCTTC. This translates into CSVGSGSDKIYGYTF. Supplemented by reference TRBV29-1 and TRBJ1-2, the full variable domain reads SAVISQKPSRDICQRGTSLTIQCQVDSQVTMMFWYRQQPGQSLTLIATANQGSEATYESGFVIDKFPISRPNLTFSTLTVSNMSPEDSSIYLCSVGSGSDKIYGYTFGSGTRLTVV.

This chain connects TRBV4-1 to TRBJ1-6, with D possibly matching TRBD1 (5 bases). Trimming cost V 9 bases and J 7 bases, with 19 bases left between them. Germline V gives CDR1 MGHRA, CDR2 YSYEKL. The CDR3 is made up of 15 amino acids. CDR3 coding DNA: TGCGCCAGTGGCCAAGATGGGGCAGCGAATTCACCCCTCCACTTT. Translating it yields CASGQDGAANSPLHF.

V is TRBV24-1 and J is TRBJ1-1; D is uncertain. The CDR3 has 12 residues. Germline CDR1 and CDR2: KGHDR and SFDVKD. The ends were cut back, 4 bases at V and 10 bases at J, with 12 bases in the middle. CDR3 protein: CATSDPARGAFF. In nucleotides, the CDR3 is TGTGCCACCAGTGACCCTGCCCGAGGAGCTTTCTTT.

This clonotype has only a few counts. The V call is TRBV7-9, the J call TRBJ2-7, with no clear D. V lost 1 base to trimming and J lost 6 bases, with 7 bases between them. This CDR3 is 12 amino acids long. CDR1 and CDR2 from the germline V gene are SEHNR and FQNEAQ (reference sequence). The CDR3 bases are TGTGCCAGCAGCTTAGGGATCGGCGAGCAGTACTTC. This gives the protein CASSLGIGEQYF.

This clonotype has ten or more counts. J is TRBJ2-1 and V is TRBV7-9, with D hard to call. This CDR3 is 13 amino acids long. CDR1 is SEHNR, CDR2 FQNEAQ, per germline (reference sequence). V lost 5 bases, J lost 7 bases, and 12 bases lay in between. This CDR3 reads CASSPPGRNEQFF. The CDR3 DNA reads TGTGCCAGCAGCCCACCAGGCAGGAATGAGCAGTTCTTC.

The chain is built from TRBV24-1 and TRBJ2-7; D ambiguous. The CDR3 spans 9 residues. The germline gives CDR1 KGHDR, CDR2 SFDVKD. V gave up 11 bases and J gave up 6 bases, with 7 bases separating them. The CDR3 nucleotides are TGTGCCATCCGGGTCGAGCAGTACTTC. This gives the protein CAIRVEQYF.